A single T cell receptor (beta chain) is shown here with its context. The sequencing template was cDNA reverse transcribed from extracted RNA. Repertoires were generated with immunoSEQ multiplex PCR, while TCRdb's copy carries only in-frame clones and drops some. The table includes roughly 180,000 clones, almost 65% detected once. V was clipped by 0 bases and J by 6 bases, with 8 bases between them. This CDR3 region has 13 residues. Germline loops: CDR1 KGHSH, CDR2 LQKENI. The sample is drawn from a study of CD8+ T cells in alopecia areata. The V and J genes are TRBV18 and TRBJ1-2; D unclear. The TCR comes from a human donor with alopecia areata. The specimen was CD4+ T cells sorted from blood, collected at week 0. CDR3 nucleotides: TGTGCCAGCTCACCACCTTCCACGGATGGCTACACCTTC. This codes for CASSPPSTDGYTF.